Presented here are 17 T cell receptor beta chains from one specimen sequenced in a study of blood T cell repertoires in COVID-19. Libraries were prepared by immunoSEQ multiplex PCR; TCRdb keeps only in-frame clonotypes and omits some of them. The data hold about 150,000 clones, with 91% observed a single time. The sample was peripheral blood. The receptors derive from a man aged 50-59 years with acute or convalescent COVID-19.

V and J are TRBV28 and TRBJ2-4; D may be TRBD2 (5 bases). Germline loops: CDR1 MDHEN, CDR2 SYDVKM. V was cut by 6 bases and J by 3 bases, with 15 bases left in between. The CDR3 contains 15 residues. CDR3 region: CASSDGGRDKNIQYF. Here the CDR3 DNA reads TGTGCCAGCAGCGACGGAGGCCGGGACAAAAACATTCAGTACTTC.

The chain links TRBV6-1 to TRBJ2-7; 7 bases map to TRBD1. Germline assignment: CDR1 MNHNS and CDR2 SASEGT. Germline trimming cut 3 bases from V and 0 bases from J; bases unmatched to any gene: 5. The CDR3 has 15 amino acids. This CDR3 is CASSDSGTDSYEQYV. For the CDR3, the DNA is TGTGCCAGCAGTGACTCCGGGACAGACTCCTACGAGCAGTACGTC.

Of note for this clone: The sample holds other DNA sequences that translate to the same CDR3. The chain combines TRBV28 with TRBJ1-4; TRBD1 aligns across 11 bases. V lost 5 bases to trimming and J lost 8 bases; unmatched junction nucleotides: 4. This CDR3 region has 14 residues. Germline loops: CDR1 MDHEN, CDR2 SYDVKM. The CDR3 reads CASSRTGGGEKLFF. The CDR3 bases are TGTGCCAGCAGTCGGACAGGGGGCGGCGAAAAACTGTTTTTT.

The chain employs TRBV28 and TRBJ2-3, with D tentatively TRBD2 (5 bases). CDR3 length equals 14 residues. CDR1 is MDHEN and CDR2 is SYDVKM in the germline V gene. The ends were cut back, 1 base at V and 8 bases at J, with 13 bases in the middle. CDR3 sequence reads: CASSLFTRAGTQYF. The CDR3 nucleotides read TGTGCCAGCAGTTTATTTACGAGGGCAGGTACGCAGTATTTT. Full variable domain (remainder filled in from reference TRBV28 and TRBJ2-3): DVKVTQSSRYLVKRTGEKVFLECVQDMDHENMFWYRQDPGLGLRLIYFSYDVKMKEKGDIPEGYSVSREKKERFSLILESASTNQTSMYLCASSLFTRAGTQYFGPGTRLTVL.

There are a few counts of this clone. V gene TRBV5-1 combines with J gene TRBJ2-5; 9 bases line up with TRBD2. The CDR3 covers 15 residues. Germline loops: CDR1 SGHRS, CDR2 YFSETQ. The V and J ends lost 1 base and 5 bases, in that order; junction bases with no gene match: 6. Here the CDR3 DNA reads TGCGCCAGCAGCTTGTTAGCGGGAGCGGGGGAGACCCAGTACTTC. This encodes CASSLLAGAGETQYF.

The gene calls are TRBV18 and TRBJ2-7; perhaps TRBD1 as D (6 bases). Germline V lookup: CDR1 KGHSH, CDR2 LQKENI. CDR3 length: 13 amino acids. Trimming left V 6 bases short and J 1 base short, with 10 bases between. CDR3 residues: CASSRTASYEQYF. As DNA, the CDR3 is TGTGCCAGCTCCCGGACAGCTTCCTACGAGCAGTACTTC.

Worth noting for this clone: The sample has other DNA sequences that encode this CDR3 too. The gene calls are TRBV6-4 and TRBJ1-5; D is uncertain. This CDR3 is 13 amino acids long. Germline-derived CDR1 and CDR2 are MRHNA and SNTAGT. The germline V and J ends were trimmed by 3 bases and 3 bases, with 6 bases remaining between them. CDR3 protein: CASSEQSNQPQHF. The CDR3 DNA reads TGTGCCAGCAGTGAACAGTCCAATCAGCCCCAGCATTTT.

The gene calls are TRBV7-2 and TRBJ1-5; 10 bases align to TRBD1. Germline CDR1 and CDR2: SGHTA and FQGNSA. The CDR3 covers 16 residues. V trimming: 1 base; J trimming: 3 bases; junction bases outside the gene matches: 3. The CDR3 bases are TGTGCCAGCAGCTTAGGAGGGACAGGGGTCAATCAGCCCCAGCATTTT. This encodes CASSLGGTGVNQPQHF.

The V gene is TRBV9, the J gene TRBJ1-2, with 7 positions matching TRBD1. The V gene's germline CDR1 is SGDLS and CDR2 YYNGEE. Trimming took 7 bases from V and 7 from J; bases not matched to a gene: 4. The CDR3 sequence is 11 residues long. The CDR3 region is CASRRDSGYTF. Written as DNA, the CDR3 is TGTGCCAGCCGCCGGGACAGTGGCTACACCTTC.

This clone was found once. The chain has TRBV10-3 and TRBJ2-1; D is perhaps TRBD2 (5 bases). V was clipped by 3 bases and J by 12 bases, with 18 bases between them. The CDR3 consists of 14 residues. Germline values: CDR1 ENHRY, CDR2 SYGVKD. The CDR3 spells CAISESGLTSRQFF. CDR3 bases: TGTGCCATCAGTGAATCCGGACTTACATCCCGGCAGTTCTTC.

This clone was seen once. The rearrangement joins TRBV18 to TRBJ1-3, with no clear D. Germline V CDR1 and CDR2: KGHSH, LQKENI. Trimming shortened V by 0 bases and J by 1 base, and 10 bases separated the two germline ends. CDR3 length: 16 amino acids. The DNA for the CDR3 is TGTGCCAGCTCACCACCGAATGCGGATTCTGGAAACACCATATATTTT. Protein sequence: CASSPPNADSGNTIYF. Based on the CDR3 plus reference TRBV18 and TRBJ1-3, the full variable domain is NAGVMQNPRHLVRRRGQEARLRCSPMKGHSHVYWYRQLPEEGLKFMVYLQKENIIDESGMPKERFSAEFPKEGPSILRIQQVVRGDSAAYFCASSPPNADSGNTIYFGEGSWLTVV.

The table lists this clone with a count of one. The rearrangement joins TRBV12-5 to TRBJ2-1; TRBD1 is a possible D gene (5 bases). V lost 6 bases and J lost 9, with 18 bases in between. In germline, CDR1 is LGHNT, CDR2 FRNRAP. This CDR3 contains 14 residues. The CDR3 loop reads CASGQQDGPAEQFF. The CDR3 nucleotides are TGTGCTAGTGGGCAACAGGACGGACCCGCTGAGCAGTTCTTC.

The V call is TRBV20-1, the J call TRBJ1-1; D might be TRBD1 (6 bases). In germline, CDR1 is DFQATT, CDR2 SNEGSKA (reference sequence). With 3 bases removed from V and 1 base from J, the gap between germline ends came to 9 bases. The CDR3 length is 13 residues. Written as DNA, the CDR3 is TGCAGTGCTAGTGAACAGGGGAACACTGAAGCTTTCTTT. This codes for CSASEQGNTEAFF.

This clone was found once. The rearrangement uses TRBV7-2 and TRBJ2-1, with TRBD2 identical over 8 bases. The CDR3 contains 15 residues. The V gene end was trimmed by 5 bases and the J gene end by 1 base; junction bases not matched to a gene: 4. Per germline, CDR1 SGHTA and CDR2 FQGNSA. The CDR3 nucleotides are TGTGCCAGCAGCCCCGGGGGGGGTTCCTACAATGAGCAGTTCTTC. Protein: CASSPGGGSYNEQFF.

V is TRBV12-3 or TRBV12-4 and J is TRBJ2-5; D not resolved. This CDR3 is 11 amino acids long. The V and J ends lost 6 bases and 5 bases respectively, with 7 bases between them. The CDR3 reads CASSNSETQYF. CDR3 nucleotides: TGTGCCAGCAGCAACTCCGAGACCCAGTACTTC.

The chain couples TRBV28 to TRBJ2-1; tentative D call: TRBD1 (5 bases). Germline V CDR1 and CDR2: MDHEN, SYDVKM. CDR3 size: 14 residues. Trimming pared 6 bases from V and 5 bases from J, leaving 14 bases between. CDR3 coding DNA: TGTGCCAGCAGCCCCGCGGCAGGGCACAATGAGCAGTTCTTC. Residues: CASSPAAGHNEQFF.

The CDR3 sequence: CASSFGASESTDTQYF. For the CDR3, the DNA is TGTGCCAGCAGCTTTGGCGCTAGCGAAAGCACAGATACGCAGTATTTT. The chain joins TRBV11-2 to TRBJ2-3; D possibly corresponds to TRBD2 (6 bases). Looked up from germline, CDR1 is SGHAT and CDR2 is FQNNGV. The CDR3 consists of 16 residues. The V gene lost 3 bases and the J gene lost 0 bases, with 13 bases spanning the gap.